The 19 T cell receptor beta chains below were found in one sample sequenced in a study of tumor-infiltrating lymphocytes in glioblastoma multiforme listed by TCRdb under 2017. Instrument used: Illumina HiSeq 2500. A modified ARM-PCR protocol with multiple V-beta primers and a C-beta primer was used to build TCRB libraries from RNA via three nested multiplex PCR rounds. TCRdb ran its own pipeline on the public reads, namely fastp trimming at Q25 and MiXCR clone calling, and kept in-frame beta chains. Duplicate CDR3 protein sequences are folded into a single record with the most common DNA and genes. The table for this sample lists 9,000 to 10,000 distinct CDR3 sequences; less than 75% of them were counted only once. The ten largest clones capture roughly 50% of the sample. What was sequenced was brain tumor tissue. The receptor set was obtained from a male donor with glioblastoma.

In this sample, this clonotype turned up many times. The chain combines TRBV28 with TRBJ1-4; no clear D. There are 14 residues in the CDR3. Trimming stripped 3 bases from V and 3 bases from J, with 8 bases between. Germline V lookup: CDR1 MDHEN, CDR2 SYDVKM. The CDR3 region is CASSFRSPNEKLFF. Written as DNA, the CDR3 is TGTGCCAGCAGTTTCCGCAGCCCTAATGAAAAACTGTTTTTT.

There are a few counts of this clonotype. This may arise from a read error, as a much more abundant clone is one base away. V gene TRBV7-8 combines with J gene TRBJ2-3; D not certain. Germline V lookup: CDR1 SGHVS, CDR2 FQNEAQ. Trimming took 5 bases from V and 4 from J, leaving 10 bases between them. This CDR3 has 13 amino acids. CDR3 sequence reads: CASSIIGPDTQYF. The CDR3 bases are TGTGCCAGCAGCATTATAGGCCCAGATACGCAGTATTTT.

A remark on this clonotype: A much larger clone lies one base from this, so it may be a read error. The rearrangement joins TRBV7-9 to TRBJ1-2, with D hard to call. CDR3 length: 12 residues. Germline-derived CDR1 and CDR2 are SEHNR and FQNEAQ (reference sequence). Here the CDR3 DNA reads TGTGCCAGCGGTGGTACTGCCTATGTCTACACCTTC. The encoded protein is CASGGTAYVYTF.

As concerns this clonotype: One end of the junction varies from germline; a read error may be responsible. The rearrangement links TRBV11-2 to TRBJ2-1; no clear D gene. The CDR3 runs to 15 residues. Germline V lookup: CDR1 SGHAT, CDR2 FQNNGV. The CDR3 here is CTSRSSQFSYNEQFF. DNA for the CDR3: TGTACCAGCAGGTCCTCCCAGTTCTCCTACAACGAGCAGTTCTTC. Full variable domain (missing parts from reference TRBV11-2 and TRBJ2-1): EAGVAQSPRYKIIEKRQSVAFWCNPISGHATLYWYQQILGQGPKLLIQFQNNGVVDDSQLPKDRFSAERLKGVDSTLKIQPAKLEDSAVYLCTSRSSQFSYNEQFFGPGTRLTVL.

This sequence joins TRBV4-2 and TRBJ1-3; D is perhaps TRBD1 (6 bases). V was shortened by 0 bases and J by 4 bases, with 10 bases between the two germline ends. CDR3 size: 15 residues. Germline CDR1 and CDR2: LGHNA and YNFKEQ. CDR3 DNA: TGTGCCAGCAGCCAAGATGGGGGCATAGGAAACACCATATATTTT. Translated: CASSQDGGIGNTIYF.

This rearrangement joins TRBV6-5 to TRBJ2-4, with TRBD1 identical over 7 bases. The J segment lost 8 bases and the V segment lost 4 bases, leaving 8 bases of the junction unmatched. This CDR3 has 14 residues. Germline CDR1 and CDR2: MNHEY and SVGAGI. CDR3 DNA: TGTGCCAGCAGTTCAGGGGGAACGGTCCACATTCAGTACTTC. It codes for CASSSGGTVHIQYF.

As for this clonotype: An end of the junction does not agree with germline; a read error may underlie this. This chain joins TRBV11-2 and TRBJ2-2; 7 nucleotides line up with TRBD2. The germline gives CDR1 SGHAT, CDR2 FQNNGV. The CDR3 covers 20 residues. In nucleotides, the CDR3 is TGTACCAGCACCCCCTCATTCGGTCAAGGGCTAGCGGTAAACATCGGGGAGCTGTTTTTT. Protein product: CTSTPSFGQGLAVNIGELFF. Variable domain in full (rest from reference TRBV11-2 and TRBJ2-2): EAGVAQSPRYKIIEKRQSVAFWCNPISGHATLYWYQQILGQGPKLLIQFQNNGVVDDSQLPKDRFSAERLKGVDSTLKIQPAKLEDSAVYLCTSTPSFGQGLAVNIGELFFGEGSRLTVL.

The DNA for the CDR3 is TGTGCCAGCAGCTTAGCAGCAAGGGGGCCTTCGCGCAATGGGCAATTCTTC. Its protein is CASSLAARGPSRNGQFF. The chain recombines TRBV11-2 with TRBJ2-1, with TRBD1 identical over 7 bases. The CDR3 runs to 17 residues. The J segment lost 16 bases and the V segment lost 1 base, leaving 22 bases of the junction unmatched. CDR1 is SGHAT, CDR2 FQNNGV, per germline.

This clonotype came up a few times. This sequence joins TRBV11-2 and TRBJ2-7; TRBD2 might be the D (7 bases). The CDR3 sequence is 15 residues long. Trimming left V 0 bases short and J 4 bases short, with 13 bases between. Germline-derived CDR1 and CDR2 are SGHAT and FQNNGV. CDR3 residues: CASSLDKGGRYEQYF. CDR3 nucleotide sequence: TGTGCCAGCAGCTTAGATAAGGGGGGGAGATACGAGCAGTACTTC.

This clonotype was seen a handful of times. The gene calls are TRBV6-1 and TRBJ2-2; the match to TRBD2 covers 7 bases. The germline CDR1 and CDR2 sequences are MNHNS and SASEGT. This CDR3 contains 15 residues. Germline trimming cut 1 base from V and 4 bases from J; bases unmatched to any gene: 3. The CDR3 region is CASSEESGTTGELFF. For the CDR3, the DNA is TGTGCCAGCAGTGAAGAGAGCGGGACCACCGGGGAGCTGTTTTTT.

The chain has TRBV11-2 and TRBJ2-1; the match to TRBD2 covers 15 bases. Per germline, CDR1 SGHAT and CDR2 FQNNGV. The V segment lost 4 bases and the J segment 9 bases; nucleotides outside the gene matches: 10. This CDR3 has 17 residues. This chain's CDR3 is CASSSTEGLAGGGEQFF. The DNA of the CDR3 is TGTGCCAGCAGCTCCACCGAGGGACTAGCGGGAGGTGGTGAGCAGTTCTTC.

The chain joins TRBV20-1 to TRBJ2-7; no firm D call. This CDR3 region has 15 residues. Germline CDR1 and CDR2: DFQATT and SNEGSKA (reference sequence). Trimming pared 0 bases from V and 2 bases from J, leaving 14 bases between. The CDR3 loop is CSAREGLGVAYEQYF. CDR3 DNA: TGCAGTGCTAGAGAGGGATTGGGTGTGGCCTACGAGCAGTACTTC.

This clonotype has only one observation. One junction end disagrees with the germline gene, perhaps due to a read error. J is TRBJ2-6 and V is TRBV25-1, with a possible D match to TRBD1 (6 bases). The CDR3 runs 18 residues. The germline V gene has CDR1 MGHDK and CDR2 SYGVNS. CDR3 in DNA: TGTGTCAGCAGTGAATATAGGACAGATCACACTGGGGCCAACGTCCTGACTTTC. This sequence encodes CVSSEYRTDHTGANVLTF. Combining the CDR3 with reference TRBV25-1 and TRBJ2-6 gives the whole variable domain EADIYQTPRYLVIGTGKKITLECSQTMGHDKMYWYQQDPGMELHLIHYSYGVNSTEKGDLSSESTVSRIRTEHFPLTLESARPSHTSQYLCVSSEYRTDHTGANVLTFGAGSRLTVL.

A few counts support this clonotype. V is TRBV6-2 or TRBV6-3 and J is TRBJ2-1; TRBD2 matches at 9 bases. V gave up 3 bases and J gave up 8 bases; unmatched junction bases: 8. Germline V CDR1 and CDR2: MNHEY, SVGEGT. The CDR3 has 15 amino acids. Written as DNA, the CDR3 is TGTGCCAGCAGTTATTCCAGTAGCGGGAGCGATGAGCAGTTCTTC. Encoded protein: CASSYSSSGSDEQFF.

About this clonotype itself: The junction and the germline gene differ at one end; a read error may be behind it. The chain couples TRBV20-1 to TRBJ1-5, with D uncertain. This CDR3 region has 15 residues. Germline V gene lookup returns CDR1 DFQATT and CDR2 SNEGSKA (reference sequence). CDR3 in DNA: TGCAGTGTTAGAGCGAAGGACGGCCGCAATCAGTCACAGCATTTT. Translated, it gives CSVRAKDGRNQSQHF.

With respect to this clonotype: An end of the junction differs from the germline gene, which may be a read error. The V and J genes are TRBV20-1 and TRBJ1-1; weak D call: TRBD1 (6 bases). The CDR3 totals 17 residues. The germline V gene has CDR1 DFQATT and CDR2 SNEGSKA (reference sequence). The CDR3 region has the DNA TGCAGTGCTAGAGATCCACTGGGGGCAGGTATCGACACTGATGCTTTCTTT. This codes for CSARDPLGAGIDTDAFF.

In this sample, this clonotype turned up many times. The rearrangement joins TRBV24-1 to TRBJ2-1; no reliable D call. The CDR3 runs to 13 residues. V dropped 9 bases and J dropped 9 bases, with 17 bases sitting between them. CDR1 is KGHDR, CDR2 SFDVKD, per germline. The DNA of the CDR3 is TGTGCCACCGGCCGGAAAGACGGCTTTGAGCAGTTCTTC. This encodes CATGRKDGFEQFF.

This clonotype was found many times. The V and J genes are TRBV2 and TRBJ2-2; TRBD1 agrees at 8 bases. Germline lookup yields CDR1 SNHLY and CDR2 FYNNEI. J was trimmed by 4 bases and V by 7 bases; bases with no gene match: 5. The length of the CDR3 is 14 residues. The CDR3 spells CASNDRGSTGELFF. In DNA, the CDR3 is TGTGCCAGCAACGACAGGGGCTCCACCGGGGAGCTGTTTTTT.

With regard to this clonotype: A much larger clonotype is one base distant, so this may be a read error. The CDR3 region is CSARVPLMDEKLFF. The CDR3 DNA is TGCAGTGCTAGAGTACCCCTCATGGATGAAAAACTGTTTTTT. V usage is TRBV20-1 and J usage is TRBJ1-4, with D unresolved. CDR3 length: 14 amino acids. CDR1 and CDR2 (germline): DFQATT, SNEGSKA (reference sequence). V was pared by 1 base and J by 6 bases, with 12 bases between.